The clone carrying this T cell receptor (beta chain) was counted a few times. This sample was taken from a study of T cells after yellow fever vaccination. Germline trimming cut 5 bases from V and 5 bases from J; bases unmatched to any gene: 7. The CDR3 loop spans 14 amino acids. Germline CDR1 reads SGHTA; CDR2 reads FQGTGA. TCRdb re-called the 5' RACE reads with MiXCR, one entry per CDR3 protein. The table lists around 250,000 distinct CDR3 sequences, 6.9% of them singletons, with around 0.9% in the top ten. V is TRBV7-3 and J is TRBJ2-3, with 7 bases aligning to TRBD2. The sample was CD4+ T cells sorted from PBMCs, taken 15 days after the yellow fever booster vaccination. The receptor was derived from a man aged 25 to 40 who received the YFV17D yellow fever vaccine. CDR3 in amino acids: CASSTGTTKDTQYF. The CDR3 region has the DNA TGTGCCAGCAGCACGGGGACTACTAAAGATACGCAGTATTTT.